This is a list of T cell receptor beta chains from one sample in a study of graft-versus-host responses after intestinal transplantation. Repertoires were generated with immunoSEQ multiplex PCR, while TCRdb's copy carries only in-frame clones and drops some. This table has 100,000 or so clones, 93% appearing once. Their antigen targets remain unknown. The material was unstimulated CD8+ T cells sorted from spleen or lymph node cells, obtained before intestinal transplant. The receptors were gathered from a human donor who received an intestinal transplant. Both conserved end residues are part of each CDR3. A D gene is named only where the DNA matches it firmly. Only part of the rows carry a size: once, few, many, or a class if the clone is expanded.

TRBV27	-	TRBJ1-2	-	TGTGCCAGCAGTTTGAAGGGACTGAACTATGGCTACACCTTC	CASSLKGLNYGYTF
TRBV7-9	TRBD1	TRBJ2-1	-	TGTGCCAGCAGCTCGCCGGGACAGGGGATATACAATGAGCAGTTCTTC	CASSSPGQGIYNEQFF
TRBV7-9	TRBD1	TRBJ2-3	-	TGTGCCAGCAGCTCCCCGACAGGGGAGGACACAGATACGCAGTATTTT	CASSSPTGEDTDTQYF
TRBV2	TRBD1	TRBJ1-1	-	TGTGCCAGCAGTGGATCCAATATAACACCCGGGACAGGGAAAAAATCGGGGACTGAAGCTTTCTTT	CASSGSNITPGTGKKSGTEAFF
TRBV19	-	TRBJ1-3	-	TGTGCCAGTAGTTCCCCAGGGCCCGGCAACACCATATATTTT	CASSSPGPGNTIYF
TRBV5-6	-	TRBJ2-7	-	TGTGCCAGCAGCTTGGTGACAGTCTACGAGCAGTACTTC	CASSLVTVYEQYF
TRBV19	-	TRBJ1-1	-	TGTGCCAGTAGTATAAACCGGACACTAGCTTTCTTT	CASSINRTLAFF
TRBV9	TRBD2	TRBJ2-1	-	TGTGCCAGCAGCGTAGATTTTGCGGGGGGGCTCTACAATGAGCAGTTCTTC	CASSVDFAGGLYNEQFF
TRBV30	-	TRBJ1-2	-	TGTGCCTGGAGTTTCCTGGACAGTTACTATGGCTACACCTTC	CAWSFLDSYYGYTF
TRBV5-1	-	TRBJ2-7	once	TGCGCCAGCAGCTTGGGCCAGATATACTCCTACGAGCAGTACTTC	CASSLGQIYSYEQYF
TRBV30	-	TRBJ2-7	-	TGTGCCTGGAGCCCAACCCAGGGGAGCGAGCAGTACTTC	CAWSPTQGSEQYF
TRBV10-2	TRBD1	TRBJ1-2	-	TGCGCCAGCAGTGAGTCGAGCGACAGGGATTACTATGGCTACACCTTC	CASSESSDRDYYGYTF
TRBV27	-	TRBJ1-4	-	TGTGCCAGCAGGCAAGCGGGGGTGGGAGAAAAACTGTTTTTT	CASRQAGVGEKLFF
TRBV4-1	-	TRBJ1-2	-	TGCGCCAGCAGCCAAGTCGCGGGTGGGAGCGGCTACACCTTC	CASSQVAGGSGYTF
TRBV30	-	TRBJ1-5	-	TGTGCCTGGGCGGTGGGTAGCAATCAGCCCCAGCATTTT	CAWAVGSNQPQHF
TRBV27	-	TRBJ1-6	once	TGTGCCAGCAGTTTGGGTGCACAGACTAATTCACCCCTCCACTTT	CASSLGAQTNSPLHF
TRBV10-1	TRBD2	TRBJ2-1	-	TGCGCCAGCTCTAGCGGGGGGGCCTACAATGAGCAGTTCTTC	CASSSGGAYNEQFF
TRBV30	TRBD1	TRBJ1-1	-	TGTGCCTGCTTACAGGGGATGAACACTGAAGCTTTCTTT	CACLQGMNTEAFF
TRBV27	-	TRBJ2-5	-	TGTGCCAGCAGTTGGGGGGGGCTGGAAACGGAGACCCAGTACTTC	CASSWGGLETETQYF
TRBV5-1	TRBD2	TRBJ2-3	-	TGCGCCAGCAGCCCGAGCGGGGGGTACACAGATACGCAGTATTTT	CASSPSGGYTDTQYF
TRBV11-3	-	TRBJ2-5	few	TGTGCCAGCAGCTTTCTTATGGGGACAAAAGAGACCCAGTACTTC	CASSFLMGTKETQYF
TRBV6-6	TRBD1	TRBJ2-3	-	TGTGCCAGCAGTTACCTGGGACAGCCCACAGATACGCAGTATTTT	CASSYLGQPTDTQYF
TRBV11-2	-	TRBJ1-4	-	TGTGCCAGCAGCTGGACGGAGGCGACTAATGAAAAACTGTTTTTT	CASSWTEATNEKLFF
TRBV19	TRBD1	TRBJ2-5	-	TGTGCCAGTAGTCCCATCGACAGGGGGAAGACCCAGTACTTC	CASSPIDRGKTQYF
TRBV19	-	TRBJ2-3	-	TGTGCCAGTAGTACTCCCGGGGAAGATACGCAGTATTTT	CASSTPGEDTQYF
TRBV2	-	TRBJ2-4	-	TGTGCCAGCAGTGGGACAGACTTAGCCAAAAACATTCAGTACTTC	CASSGTDLAKNIQYF
TRBV2	-	TRBJ1-1	-	TGTGCCAGCAGTGAAGATCCCCGTGAAGCTTTCTTT	CASSEDPREAFF
TRBV4-3	-	TRBJ1-1	-	TGCGCCAGCAGCCAAGGAAACAGAGTTAACACTGAAGCTTTCTTT	CASSQGNRVNTEAFF
TRBV6-5	-	TRBJ2-3	-	TGTGCCAGCACGGGACACATCACAGATACGCAGTATTTT	CASTGHITDTQYF
TRBV29-1	-	TRBJ1-2	few	TGCAGCGTTGAAGGTTCGGATGGCTACACCTTC	CSVEGSDGYTF
TRBV9	-	TRBJ2-6	-	TGTGCCAGCAGCGCACAAGCCGTAGGACGGGATAGGGGGGCCAACGTCCTGACTTTC	CASSAQAVGRDRGANVLTF
TRBV6-1	TRBD1	TRBJ1-5	-	TGTGCCAGCAGGGCCGGGACAGCCCTGCCCCAGCATTTT	CASRAGTALPQHF
TRBV27	TRBD1	TRBJ1-1	-	TGTGCCAGCAGTCAAAACAGGGGATACACTGAAGCTTTCTTT	CASSQNRGYTEAFF
TRBV12-5	-	TRBJ2-1	-	TGTGCTAGTGGTTCAACCTACAATGAGCAGTTCTTC	CASGSTYNEQFF
TRBV7-9	TRBD2	TRBJ2-7	-	TGTGCCAGCAGCTTAAGGGGGACTAGCGGGGAGACCGACTACGAGCAGTACTTC	CASSLRGTSGETDYEQYF
TRBV11-2	-	TRBJ1-5	-	TGTGCCAGCAGCCGGACGGCAGGGCCGGCCCAGCCCCAGCATTTT	CASSRTAGPAQPQHF
TRBV30	-	TRBJ2-7	-	TGTGCCTGGAGTGCCCCCGGGATACCCGACTACGAGCAGTACTTC	CAWSAPGIPDYEQYF
TRBV13	TRBD1	TRBJ2-7	-	TGTGCCAGCAGCCTCCTTCTCGGGACAGCAAGCTACGAGCAGTACTTC	CASSLLLGTASYEQYF
TRBV9	TRBD1	TRBJ1-1	-	TGTGCCAGCAGGGAACTGGACAGGGAGGACACTGAAGCTTTCTTT	CASRELDREDTEAFF